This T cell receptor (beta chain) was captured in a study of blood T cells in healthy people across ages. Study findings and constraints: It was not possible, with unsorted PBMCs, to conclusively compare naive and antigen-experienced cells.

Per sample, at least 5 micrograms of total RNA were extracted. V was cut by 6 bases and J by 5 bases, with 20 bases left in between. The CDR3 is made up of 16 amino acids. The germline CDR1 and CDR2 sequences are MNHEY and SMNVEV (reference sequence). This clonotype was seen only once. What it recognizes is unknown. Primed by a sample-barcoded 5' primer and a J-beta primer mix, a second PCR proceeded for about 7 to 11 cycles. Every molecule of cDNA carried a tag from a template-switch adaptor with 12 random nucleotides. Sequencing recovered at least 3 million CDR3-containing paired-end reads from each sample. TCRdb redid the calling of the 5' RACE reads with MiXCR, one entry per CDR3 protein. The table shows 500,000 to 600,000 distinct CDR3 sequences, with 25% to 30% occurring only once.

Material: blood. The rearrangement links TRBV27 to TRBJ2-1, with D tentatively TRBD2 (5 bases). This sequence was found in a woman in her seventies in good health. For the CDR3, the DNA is TGTGCCAGCAGGCCCAGGACCACGCTCGGGGACAATGAGCAGTTCTTC. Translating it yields CASRPRTTLGDNEQFF.